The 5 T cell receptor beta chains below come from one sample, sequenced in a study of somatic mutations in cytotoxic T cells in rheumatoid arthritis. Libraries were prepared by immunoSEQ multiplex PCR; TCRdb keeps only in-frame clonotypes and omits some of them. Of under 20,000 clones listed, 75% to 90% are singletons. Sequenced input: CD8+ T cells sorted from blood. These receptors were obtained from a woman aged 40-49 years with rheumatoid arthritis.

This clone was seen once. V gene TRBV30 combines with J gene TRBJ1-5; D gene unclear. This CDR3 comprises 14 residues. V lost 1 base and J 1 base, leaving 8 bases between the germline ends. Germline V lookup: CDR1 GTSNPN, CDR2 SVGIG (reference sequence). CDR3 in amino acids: CAWSAGGSNQPQHF. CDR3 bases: TGTGCCTGGAGTGCGGGAGGGAGCAATCAGCCCCAGCATTTT.

CDR3 residues: CASSLERLAGGMGETQYF. The CDR3 DNA reads TGTGCCAGCAGCTTAGAACGACTAGCGGGGGGGATGGGGGAGACCCAGTACTTC. The chain joins TRBV7-2 to TRBJ2-5, with 14 bases that match TRBD2. The CDR3 totals 18 residues. Trimming took 1 base from V and 5 from J; bases not matched to a gene: 9. CDR1 and CDR2 from the germline V gene are SGHTA and FQGNSA. The full variable domain, rest sourced from reference TRBV7-2 and TRBJ2-5, is GAGVSQSPSNKVTEKGKDVELRCDPISGHTALYWYRQSLGQGLEFLIYFQGNSAPDKSGLPSDRFSAERTGGSVSTLTIQRTQQEDSAVYLCASSLERLAGGMGETQYFGPGTRLLVL.

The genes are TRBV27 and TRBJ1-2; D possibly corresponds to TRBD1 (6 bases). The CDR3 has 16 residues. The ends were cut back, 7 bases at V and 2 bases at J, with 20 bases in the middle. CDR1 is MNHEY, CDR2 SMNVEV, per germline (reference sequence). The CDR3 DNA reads TGTGCCAGCACTACCTATACAGGGATAAGGAACTATGGCTACACCTTC. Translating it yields CASTTYTGIRNYGYTF.

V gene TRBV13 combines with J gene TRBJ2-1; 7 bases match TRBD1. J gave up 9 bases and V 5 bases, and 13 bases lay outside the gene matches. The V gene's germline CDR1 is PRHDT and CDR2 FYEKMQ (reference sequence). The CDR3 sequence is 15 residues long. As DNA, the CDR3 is TGTGCCAGCAGCCCTCTCACAGGGGACGTCAGTGAGCAGTTCTTC. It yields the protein CASSPLTGDVSEQFF.

The CDR3 is CASSPGDVSNSPLHF. CDR3 sequence (DNA): TGTGCCAGCAGCCCAGGGGACGTGAGCAATTCACCCCTCCACTTT. This chain connects TRBV13 to TRBJ1-6; tentatively, D is TRBD1 (6 bases). The CDR3 is made up of 15 amino acids. Per germline, CDR1 PRHDT and CDR2 FYEKMQ (reference sequence). Trimming pared 5 bases from V and 7 bases from J, leaving 15 bases between.